This T cell receptor (beta chain) stems from a study of blood T cell repertoires in COVID-19. Profiled with immunoSEQ multiplex PCR; TCRdb holds only in-frame clones, not every one. Among roughly 250,000 clones listed, around 90% were seen once. Assignment of participants to cohorts was predicated upon participant-reported clinical history. V was trimmed by 6 bases and J by 7 bases, leaving 18 bases between them. The CDR3 contains 15 residues. From germline, CDR1 is SGHTA and CDR2 FQGNSA. Input material: PBMCs or T cells enriched from blood (not recorded which). The receptor's source is a woman younger than 45 with acute COVID-19. V is TRBV7-2 and J is TRBJ2-2; a possible D gene is TRBD1 (6 bases). The CDR3 nucleotides read TGTGCCAGCAGGTCCAACACAGGGATTGGCGGGGAGCTGTTTTTT. Protein sequence: CASRSNTGIGGELFF. Full variable domain (missing parts from reference TRBV7-2 and TRBJ2-2): GAGVSQSPSNKVTEKGKDVELRCDPISGHTALYWYRQSLGQGLEFLIYFQGNSAPDKSGLPSDRFSAERTGGSVSTLTIQRTQQEDSAVYLCASRSNTGIGGELFFGEGSRLTVL.